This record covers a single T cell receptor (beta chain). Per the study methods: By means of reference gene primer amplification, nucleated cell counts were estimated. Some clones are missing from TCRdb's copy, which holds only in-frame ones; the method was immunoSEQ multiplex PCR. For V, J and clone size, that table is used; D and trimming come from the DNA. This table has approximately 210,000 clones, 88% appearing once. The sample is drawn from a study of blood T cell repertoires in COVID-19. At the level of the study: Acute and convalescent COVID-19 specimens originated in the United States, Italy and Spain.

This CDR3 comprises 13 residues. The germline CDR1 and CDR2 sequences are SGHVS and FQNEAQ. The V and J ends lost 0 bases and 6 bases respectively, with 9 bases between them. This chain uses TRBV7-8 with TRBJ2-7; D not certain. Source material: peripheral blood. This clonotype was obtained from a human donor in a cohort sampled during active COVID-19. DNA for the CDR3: TGTGCCAGCAGCTTAGCGTCTTTCCGCGAGCAGTACTTC. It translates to CASSLASFREQYF.